This T cell receptor (beta chain) was identified in a study of molecular identifiers for immune sequencing clone quantification (dated 2018 in TCRdb). Regarding the complete study: In a replicate experiment, RNA from roughly 18,000 or 92,000 naive CD8 T cells was split into five aliquots, four of which were sequenced. This methods study used CD8 T cells to benchmark TCR RNA copy counting and molecular-identifier clustering-based TCR repertoire sequencing (MIDCIRS). The paper's findings and limits, for the study overall: Highly expanded clone sizes could be underestimated if identical TCR molecules share a barcode. Spiked-in Jurkat TCR RNA (approximately eleven copies' worth), which is not part of the donor repertoire, was contained in the naive libraries. In CMV-specific effector cells, clones with more than 20 RNA copies accounted for over 97% of molecules, whereas in naive cells such clones accounted for under 1%. When barcode sub-clustering was left out, chimeric consensus sequences inflated TCR diversity, with chimeras reaching as high as 47%. Modeling estimated approximately 3 recovered TCR RNA copies per cell, compared with around 9.7 by digital PCR, which implies 30% to 35% capture efficiency. Even against a background of some 920,000 naive CD8 T cells, spiked-in Jurkat TCR RNA amounting to a single cell's worth was reported to be detectable.

From V the trimming removes 4 bases and from J it removes 7 bases, while the gene matches leave 13 bases of the junction unaccounted for. Based on the germline V gene (reference sequence), the CDR1 and CDR2 sequences are SGHNT and YYREEE. The CDR3 contains 16 residues, cysteine and phenylalanine counted. The DNA shown is the 48-base CDR3, in frame from base 1. This clonotype was recorded at least ten times. What antigen it recognizes has not been identified. There are no base qualities to consult, and no much larger clone falls within one base. The method was PCR. TCRdb records Illumina HiSeq 4000 as the sequencer. Bulk TCR libraries were made following a previously described method, with the TCR primers given in Table S5. The Qiagen AllPrep DNA/RNA kit was used to purify total RNA. Before analysis, reads from multiple sequencing runs of one library were combined. In the source study's methods: Only reads with exact TCR constant sequence were kept, trimmed to 150 nt, and grouped by their 12-nt molecular barcodes. Reads in each barcode group were sub-clustered using a 15% Levenshtein threshold, and a quality-weighted consensus sequence was built for each RNA molecule. Non-functional sequences were filtered out, along with any lower-count sequence sitting one edit away from another sequence. On the basis of fitting two negative binomial distributions, barcode sub-clusters with fewer than 20% of the maximum read count were discarded. TCRdb reanalyzed the raw reads on its own, using fastp at Q25 for trimming and MiXCR for clone calling, and kept in-frame beta chains. Entries are consolidated by CDR3 protein sequence, retaining the most common genes and DNA. Here the V and J calls rest on TCRdb's processing, not on the authors' analysis. For this sample the table gives around 70,000 distinct CDR3 sequences, of which under 20% were detected only once. Approximately 1.5% of the sample belongs to the ten largest clones.

Naive CD8 T cell libraries were made from approximately 20,000 to 1,000,000 sorted cells using 10%, 30% or 50% of purified RNA. On a BD FACSAria II, naive CD8 T cells were FACS-sorted as CD8+CD4-CCR7+CD45RA+ and collected into RLT Plus buffer. To test detection sensitivity, Jurkat RNA equivalent to about ten TCR copies was spiked into samples of roughly 18,000-1,000,000 naive CD8 T cells. CD8 T cells were enriched with RosetteSep CD8+ T Cell Enrichment Cocktail and Ficoll-Paque, followed by ACK red cell lysis. This TCR was recovered from a human donor in good health. Some libraries in this study had Jurkat cell RNA spiked in. Sample: naive CD8+ T cells from blood, with Jurkat cell RNA spiked in. Sample cell subset or site, as interpreted from the label and publication: FACS-sorted CD8+CD4-CCR7+CD45RA+ naive T cells. The chain employs TRBV5-4 and TRBJ2-1, and 8 junction bases match TRBD2. The nucleotide sequence is TGTGCCAGCAGCGGAAGCGGACTAGCAGCATTAAATGAGCAGTTCTTC. It translates as CASSGSGLAALNEQFF.